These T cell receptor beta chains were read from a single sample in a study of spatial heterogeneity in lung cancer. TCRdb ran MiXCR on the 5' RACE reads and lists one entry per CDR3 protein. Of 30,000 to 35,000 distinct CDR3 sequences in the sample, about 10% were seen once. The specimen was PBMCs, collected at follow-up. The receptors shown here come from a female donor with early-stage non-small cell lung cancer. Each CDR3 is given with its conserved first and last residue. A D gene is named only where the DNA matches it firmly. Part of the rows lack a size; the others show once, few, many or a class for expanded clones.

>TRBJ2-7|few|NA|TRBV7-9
CASSLSGRVTYEQYF
TGTGCCAGCAGCTTAAGTGGCAGGGTAACCTACGAGCAGTACTTC
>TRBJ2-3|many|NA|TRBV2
CASRSFADTQYF
TGTGCCAGCCGTAGCTTCGCAGATACGCAGTATTTT
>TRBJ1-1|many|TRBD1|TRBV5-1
CASSREGATEAFF
TGCGCCAGTTCAAGGGAGGGGGCCACTGAAGCTTTCTTT
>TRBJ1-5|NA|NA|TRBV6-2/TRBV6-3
CASSYSTAGNQPQHF
TGTGCCAGCAGTTACTCAACAGCTGGCAATCAGCCCCAGCATTTT
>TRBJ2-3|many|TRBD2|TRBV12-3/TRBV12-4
CASSPSGAGTQYF
TGTGCCAGCAGCCCTAGCGGGGCCGGTACGCAGTATTTT
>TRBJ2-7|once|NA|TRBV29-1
CSVVTRDHGQYF
TGCAGCGTTGTTACCCGAGACCATGGCCAGTACTTC
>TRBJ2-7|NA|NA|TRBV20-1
CSARVYSEQYF
TGCAGTGCTAGAGTCTACAGCGAGCAGTACTTC
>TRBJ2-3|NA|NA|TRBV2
CASSGLVGDTQYF
TGTGCCAGCAGTGGACTAGTTGGAGATACGCAGTATTTT
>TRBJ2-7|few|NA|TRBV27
CASSPLSGVVSYEQYF
TGTGCCAGCAGCCCCCTTTCGGGAGTAGTGAGCTACGAGCAGTACTTC
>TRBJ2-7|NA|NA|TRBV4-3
CASSQDGGSYEQYF
TGCGCCAGCAGCCAAGATGGGGGCTCCTACGAGCAGTACTTC
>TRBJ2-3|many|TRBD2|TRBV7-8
CASSPWERGGADTQYF
TGTGCCAGCAGCCCCTGGGAGCGGGGGGGCGCAGATACGCAGTATTTT
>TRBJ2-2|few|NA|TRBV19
CASSPNRNTGELFF
TGTGCCAGTAGTCCGAATCGGAACACCGGGGAGCTGTTTTTT
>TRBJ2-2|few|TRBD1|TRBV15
CATSRPQGVNTGELFF
TGTGCCACCAGCAGACCTCAGGGGGTGAACACCGGGGAGCTGTTTTTT
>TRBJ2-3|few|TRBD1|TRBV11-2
CASSFEGAVADTQYF
TGTGCCAGCAGCTTCGAGGGGGCTGTGGCAGATACGCAGTATTTT
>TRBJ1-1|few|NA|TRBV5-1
CASSYDVTEAFF
TGCGCCAGCAGCTACGACGTTACTGAAGCTTTCTTT
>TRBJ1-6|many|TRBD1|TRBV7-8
CASSSRDSEYSPLHF
TGTGCCAGCAGCAGCCGGGACAGCGAATATTCACCCCTCCACTTT
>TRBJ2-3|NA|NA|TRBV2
CASSRAITDTQYF
TGTGCCAGCAGTCGAGCCATTACAGATACGCAGTATTTT
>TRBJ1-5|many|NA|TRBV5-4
CASSSWGEPQHF
TGTGCCAGCAGCTCTTGGGGGGAGCCCCAGCATTTT
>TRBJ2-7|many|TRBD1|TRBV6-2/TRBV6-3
CASSPRDRGLNEQYF
TGTGCCAGCAGCCCCCGGGACAGGGGGCTGAACGAGCAGTACTTC
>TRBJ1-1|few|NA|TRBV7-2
CASSLVKGVNTEAFF
TGTGCCAGCAGCTTAGTGAAGGGGGTGAACACTGAAGCTTTCTTT
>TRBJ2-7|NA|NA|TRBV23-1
CASSQPYWTEIYEQYF
TGCGCCAGCAGTCAACCCTACTGGACAGAAATCTACGAGCAGTACTTC
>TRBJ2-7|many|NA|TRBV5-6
CASSLEPDSYYEQYF
TGTGCCAGCAGCTTGGAGCCGGACAGCTACTACGAGCAGTACTTC
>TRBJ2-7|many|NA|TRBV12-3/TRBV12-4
CASRVDSYEQYF
TGTGCCAGCAGGGTTGACAGCTACGAGCAGTACTTC
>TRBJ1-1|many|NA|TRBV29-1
CSVDGGSTEAFF
TGCAGCGTTGACGGGGGTTCCACTGAAGCTTTCTTT
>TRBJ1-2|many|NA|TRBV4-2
CASSQDSPGRGYTF
TGTGCCAGCAGCCAAGATTCCCCAGGGAGAGGCTACACCTTC
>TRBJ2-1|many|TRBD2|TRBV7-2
CASSLRTSGYNEQFF
TGTGCCAGCAGCCTAAGGACTAGCGGCTACAATGAGCAGTTCTTC
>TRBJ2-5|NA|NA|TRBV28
CASSLFGGETQYF
TGTGCCAGCAGTTTATTCGGTGGGGAGACCCAGTACTTC
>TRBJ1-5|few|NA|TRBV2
CASRDSNQPQHF
TGTGCCAGCAGGGATAGCAATCAGCCCCAGCATTTT
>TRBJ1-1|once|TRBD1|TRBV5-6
CASSVDRGGLNTEAFF
TGTGCCAGCAGCGTAGACAGGGGTGGGTTGAACACTGAAGCTTTCTTT
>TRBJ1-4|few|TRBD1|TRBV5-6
CASSLGGASEKLFF
TGTGCCAGCAGCCTAGGGGGCGCGAGTGAAAAACTGTTTTTT
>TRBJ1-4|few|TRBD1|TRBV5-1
CASSGQGNEKLFF
TGCGCCAGCAGCGGACAGGGGAATGAAAAACTGTTTTTT
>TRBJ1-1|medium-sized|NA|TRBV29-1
CSALGGTGAEDTEAFF
TGCAGCGCCCTAGGAGGGACGGGGGCGGAGGACACTGAAGCTTTCTTT
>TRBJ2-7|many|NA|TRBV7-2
CASSSPARTDEQYF
TGTGCCAGCAGCTCCCCAGCGAGGACGGACGAGCAGTACTTC
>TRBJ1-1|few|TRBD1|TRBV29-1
CSVEDRGNTEAFF
TGCAGCGTTGAGGACAGGGGGAACACTGAAGCTTTCTTT